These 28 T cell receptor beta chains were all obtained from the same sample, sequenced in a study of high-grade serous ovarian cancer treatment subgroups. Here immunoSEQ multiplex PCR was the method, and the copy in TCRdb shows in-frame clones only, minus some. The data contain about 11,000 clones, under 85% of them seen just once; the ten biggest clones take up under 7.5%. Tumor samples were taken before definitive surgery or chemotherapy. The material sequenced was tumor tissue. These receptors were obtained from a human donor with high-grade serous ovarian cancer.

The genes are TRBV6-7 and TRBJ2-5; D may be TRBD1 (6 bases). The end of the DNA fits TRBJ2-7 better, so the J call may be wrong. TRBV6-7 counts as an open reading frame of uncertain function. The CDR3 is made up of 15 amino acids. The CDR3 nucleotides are TGTGCCAGCAGTTCAGGGTCAGGGGCAAACTACGAGCAGTACTTC. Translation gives CASSSGSGANYEQYF.

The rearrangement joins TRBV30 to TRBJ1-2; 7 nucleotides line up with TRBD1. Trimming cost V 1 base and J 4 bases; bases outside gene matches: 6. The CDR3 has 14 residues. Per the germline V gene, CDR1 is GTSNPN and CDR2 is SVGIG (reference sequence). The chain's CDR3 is CAWSASRTGYGYTF. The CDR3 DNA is TGTGCCTGGAGTGCATCCCGGACAGGCTATGGCTACACCTTC.

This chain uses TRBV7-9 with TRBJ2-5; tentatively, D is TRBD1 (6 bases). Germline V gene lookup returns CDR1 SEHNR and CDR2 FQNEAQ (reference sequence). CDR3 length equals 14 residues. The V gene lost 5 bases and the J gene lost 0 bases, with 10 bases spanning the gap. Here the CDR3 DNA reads TGTGCCAGCAGCGTATACAGGGACCAAGAGACCCAGTACTTC. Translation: CASSVYRDQETQYF.

For the CDR3, the DNA is TGTGCCAGCAGCTTACGGGAGTCTTACTACGAGCAGTACTTC. Amino acid sequence: CASSLRESYYEQYF. V and J are TRBV7-6 and TRBJ2-7, with TRBD2 as a possible D gene (6 bases). This CDR3 contains 14 residues. Germline-derived CDR1 and CDR2 are SGHVS and FNYEAQ. The V end was cut by 2 bases, the J end by 3 bases, with 11 bases between. Using reference TRBV7-6 and TRBJ2-7 for the parts outside the CDR3, the full variable domain is GAGVSQSPRYKVTKRGQDVALRCDPISGHVSLYWYRQALGQGPEFLTYFNYEAQQDKSGLPNDRFSAERPEGSISTLTIQRTEQRDSAMYRCASSLRESYYEQYFGPGTRLTVT.

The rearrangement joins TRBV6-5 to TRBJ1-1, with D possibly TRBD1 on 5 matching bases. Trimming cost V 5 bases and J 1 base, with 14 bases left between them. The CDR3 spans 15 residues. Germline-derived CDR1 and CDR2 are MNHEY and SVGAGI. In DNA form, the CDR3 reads TGTGCCAGCAGTCCCGGACAACGTCGGAACACTGAAGCTTTCTTT. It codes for CASSPGQRRNTEAFF.

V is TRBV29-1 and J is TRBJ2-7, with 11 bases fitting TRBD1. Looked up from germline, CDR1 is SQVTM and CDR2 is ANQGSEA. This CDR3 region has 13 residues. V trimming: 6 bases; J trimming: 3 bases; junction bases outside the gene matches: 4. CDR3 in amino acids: CSVSDRGLYEQYF. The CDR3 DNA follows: TGCAGCGTCTCGGACAGGGGGCTCTACGAGCAGTACTTC.

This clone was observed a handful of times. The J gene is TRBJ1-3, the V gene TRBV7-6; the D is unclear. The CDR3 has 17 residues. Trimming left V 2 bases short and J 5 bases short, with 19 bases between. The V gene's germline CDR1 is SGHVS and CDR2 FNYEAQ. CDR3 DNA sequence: TGTGCCAGCAGCTTACGAACCGCTGGTGTCGGCCGAAACACCATATATTTT. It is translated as CASSLRTAGVGRNTIYF.

The CDR3, as DNA: TGTGCCAGCAGCAGGACAGCGAACTATGGCTACACCTTC. Encoded protein: CASSRTANYGYTF. The chain carries TRBV6-5 and TRBJ1-2; the D gene is possibly TRBD1 (6 bases). Trimming pared 6 bases from V and 2 bases from J, leaving 10 bases between. This CDR3 has 13 amino acids. Germline V gene lookup returns CDR1 MNHEY and CDR2 SVGAGI.

DNA for the CDR3: TGTGCCAGCAGTCCCTTAAGCCCCGATCAGCCCCAGCATTTT. The encoded protein is CASSPLSPDQPQHF. The V gene is TRBV7-8, the J gene TRBJ1-5; D is undetermined. V lost 6 bases and J 5 bases, leaving 14 bases between the germline ends. In germline, CDR1 is SGHVS, CDR2 FQNEAQ. This CDR3 region has 14 residues.

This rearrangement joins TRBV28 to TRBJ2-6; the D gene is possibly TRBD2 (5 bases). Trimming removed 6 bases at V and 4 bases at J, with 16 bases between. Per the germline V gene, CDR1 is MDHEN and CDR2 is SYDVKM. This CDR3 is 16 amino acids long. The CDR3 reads CASSPVRRRGANVLTF. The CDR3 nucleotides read TGTGCCAGCAGCCCAGTGCGCCGGAGGGGGGCCAACGTCCTGACTTTC.

CDR3 protein: CASSARFSTGELFF. The CDR3 DNA reads as TGTGCCAGCAGCGCCAGGTTTTCCACCGGGGAGCTGTTTTTT. V gene TRBV9 combines with J gene TRBJ2-2; D is unclear. V shed 3 bases and J shed 4 bases, with 10 bases lying between them. Germline lookup yields CDR1 SGDLS and CDR2 YYNGEE. The CDR3 loop spans 14 amino acids.

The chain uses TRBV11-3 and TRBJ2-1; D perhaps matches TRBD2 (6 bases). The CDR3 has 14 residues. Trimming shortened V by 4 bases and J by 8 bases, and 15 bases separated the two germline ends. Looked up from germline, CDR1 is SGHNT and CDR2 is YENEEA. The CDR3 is CASSYRDSGHEQFF. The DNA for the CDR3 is TGTGCCAGCAGCTACCGGGACTCGGGCCATGAGCAGTTCTTC. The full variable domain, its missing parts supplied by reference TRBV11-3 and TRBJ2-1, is EAGVVQSPRYKIIEKKQPVAFWCNPISGHNTLYWYLQNLGQGPELLIRYENEEAVDDSQLPKDRFSAERLKGVDSTLKIQPAELGDSAVYLCASSYRDSGHEQFFGPGTRLTVL.

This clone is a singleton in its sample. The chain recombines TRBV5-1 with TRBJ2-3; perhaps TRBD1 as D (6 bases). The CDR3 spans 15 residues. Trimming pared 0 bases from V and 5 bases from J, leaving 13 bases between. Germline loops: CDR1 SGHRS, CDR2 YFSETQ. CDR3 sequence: CASSLEATGLDTQYF. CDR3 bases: TGCGCCAGCAGCTTGGAGGCCACAGGGTTAGATACGCAGTATTTT.

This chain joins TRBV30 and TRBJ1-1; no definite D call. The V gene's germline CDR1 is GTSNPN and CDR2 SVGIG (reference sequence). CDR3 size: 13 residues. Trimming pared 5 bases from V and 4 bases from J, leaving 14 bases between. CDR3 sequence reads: CAWGPTSGTEAFF. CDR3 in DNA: TGTGCCTGGGGCCCGACATCTGGCACTGAAGCTTTCTTT.

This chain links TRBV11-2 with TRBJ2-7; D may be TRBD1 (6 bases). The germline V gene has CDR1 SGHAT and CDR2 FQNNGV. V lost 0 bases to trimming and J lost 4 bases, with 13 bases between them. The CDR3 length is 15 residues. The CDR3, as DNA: TGTGCCAGCAGCTTAGAGGGGCAGGGGATTTACGAGCAGTACTTC. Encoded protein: CASSLEGQGIYEQYF.

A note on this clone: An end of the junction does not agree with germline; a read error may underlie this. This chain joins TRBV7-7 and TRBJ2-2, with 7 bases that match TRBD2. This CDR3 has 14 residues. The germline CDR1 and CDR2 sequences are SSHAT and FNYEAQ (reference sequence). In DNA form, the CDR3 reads TGTGCTAGCAGCTTAGTTCCTAGCGGCGGGGAGCTGTTTTTT. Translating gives CASSLVPSGGELFF.

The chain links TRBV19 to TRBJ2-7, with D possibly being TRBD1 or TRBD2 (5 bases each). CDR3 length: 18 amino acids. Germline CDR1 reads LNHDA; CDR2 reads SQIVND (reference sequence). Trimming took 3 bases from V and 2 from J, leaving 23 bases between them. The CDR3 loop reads CASSIPLIRGDSAYEQYF. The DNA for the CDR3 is TGTGCCAGTAGTATCCCCCTCATCCGGGGTGACAGTGCCTACGAGCAGTACTTC. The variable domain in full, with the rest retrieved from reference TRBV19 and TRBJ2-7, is DGGITQSPKYLFRKEGQNVTLSCEQNLNHDAMYWYRQDPGQGLRLIYYSQIVNDFQKGDIAEGYSVSREKKESFPLTVTSAQKNPTAFYLCASSIPLIRGDSAYEQYFGPGTRLTVT.

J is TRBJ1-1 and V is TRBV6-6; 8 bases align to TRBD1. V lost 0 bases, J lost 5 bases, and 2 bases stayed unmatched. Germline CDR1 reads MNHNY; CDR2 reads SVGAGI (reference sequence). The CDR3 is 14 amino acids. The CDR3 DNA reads TGTGCCAGCAGTTACTCGGACAGGGTAACTGAAGCTTTCTTT. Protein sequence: CASSYSDRVTEAFF.

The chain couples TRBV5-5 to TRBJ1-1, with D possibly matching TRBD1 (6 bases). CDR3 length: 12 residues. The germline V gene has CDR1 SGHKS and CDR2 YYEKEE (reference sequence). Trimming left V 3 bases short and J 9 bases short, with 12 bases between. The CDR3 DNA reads TGTGCCAGCAGCTGGGACACCGGTAAAGCTTTCTTT. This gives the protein CASSWDTGKAFF.

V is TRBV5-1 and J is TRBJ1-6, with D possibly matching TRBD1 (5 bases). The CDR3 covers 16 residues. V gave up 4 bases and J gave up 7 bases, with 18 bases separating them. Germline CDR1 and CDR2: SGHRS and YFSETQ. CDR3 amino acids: CASSPASQGYNSPLHF. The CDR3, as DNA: TGCGCCAGCAGCCCGGCGTCCCAGGGATACAATTCACCCCTCCACTTT.

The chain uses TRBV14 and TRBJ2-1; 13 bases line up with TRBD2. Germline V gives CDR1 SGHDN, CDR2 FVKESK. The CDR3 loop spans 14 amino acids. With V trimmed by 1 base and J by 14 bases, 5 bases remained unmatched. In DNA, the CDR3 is TGTGCCAGCAGCCAAGGGACTAGCGGGAGTTGGAAGTTCTTC. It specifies CASSQGTSGSWKFF. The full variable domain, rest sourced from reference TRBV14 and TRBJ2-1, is EAGVTQFPSHSVIEKGQTVTLRCDPISGHDNLYWYRRVMGKEIKFLLHFVKESKQDESGMPNNRFLAERTGGTYSTLKVQPAELEDSGVYFCASSQGTSGSWKFFGPGTRLTVL.

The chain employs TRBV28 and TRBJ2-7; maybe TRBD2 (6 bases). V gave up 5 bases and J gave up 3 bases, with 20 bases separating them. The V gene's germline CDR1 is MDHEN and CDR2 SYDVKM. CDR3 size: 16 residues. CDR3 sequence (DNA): TGTGCCAGCAGTGGCCCCGGGGTAGCGGTAGACTACGAGCAGTACTTC. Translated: CASSGPGVAVDYEQYF.

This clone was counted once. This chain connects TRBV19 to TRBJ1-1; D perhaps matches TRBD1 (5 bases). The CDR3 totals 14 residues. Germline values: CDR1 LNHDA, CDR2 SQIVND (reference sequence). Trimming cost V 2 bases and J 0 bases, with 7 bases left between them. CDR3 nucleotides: TGTGCCAGTAGTATAAGACAGATGAACACTGAAGCTTTCTTT. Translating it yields CASSIRQMNTEAFF.

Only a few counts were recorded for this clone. CDR3 coding DNA: TGCGCCAGCAGTGATTCAGGGACGATGAACACTGAAGCTTTCTTT. Amino acids: CASSDSGTMNTEAFF. This chain joins TRBV10-2 and TRBJ1-1; D perhaps matches TRBD1 (5 bases). V shed 3 bases and J shed 0 bases, with 11 bases lying between them. The CDR3 has 15 amino acids. The germline V gene has CDR1 WSHSY and CDR2 SAAADI.

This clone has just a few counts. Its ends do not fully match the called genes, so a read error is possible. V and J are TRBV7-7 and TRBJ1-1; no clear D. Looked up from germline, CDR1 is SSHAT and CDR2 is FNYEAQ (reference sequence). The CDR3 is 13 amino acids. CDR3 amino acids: CASSLAQNTEAFF. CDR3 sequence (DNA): TGTGCTAGCAGCTTAGCCCAGAACACTGAAGCTTTCTTT.

The CDR3 loop reads CASSGLNLAGVSYEQYF. CDR3 coding DNA: TGTGCCAGCAGTGGTCTCAACCTAGCGGGAGTATCCTACGAGCAGTACTTC. V is TRBV6-1 and J is TRBJ2-7, with 10 bases fitting TRBD2. V lost 4 bases, J lost 1 base, and 10 bases stayed unmatched. The CDR3 covers 17 residues. Germline CDR1 and CDR2: MNHNS and SASEGT.

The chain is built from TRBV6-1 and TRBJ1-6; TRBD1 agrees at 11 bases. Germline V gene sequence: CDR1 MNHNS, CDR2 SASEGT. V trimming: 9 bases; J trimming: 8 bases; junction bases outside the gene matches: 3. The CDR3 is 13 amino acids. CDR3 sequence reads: CASAGQGDSPLHF. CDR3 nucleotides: TGTGCCAGTGCGGGACAGGGGGATTCACCCCTCCACTTT.

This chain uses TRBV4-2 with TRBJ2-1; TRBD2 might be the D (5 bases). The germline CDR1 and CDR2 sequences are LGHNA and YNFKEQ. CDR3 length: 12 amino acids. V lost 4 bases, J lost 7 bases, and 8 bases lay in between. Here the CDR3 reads CASSPSGNEQFF. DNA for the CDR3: TGTGCCAGCAGCCCCTCGGGGAATGAGCAGTTCTTC.